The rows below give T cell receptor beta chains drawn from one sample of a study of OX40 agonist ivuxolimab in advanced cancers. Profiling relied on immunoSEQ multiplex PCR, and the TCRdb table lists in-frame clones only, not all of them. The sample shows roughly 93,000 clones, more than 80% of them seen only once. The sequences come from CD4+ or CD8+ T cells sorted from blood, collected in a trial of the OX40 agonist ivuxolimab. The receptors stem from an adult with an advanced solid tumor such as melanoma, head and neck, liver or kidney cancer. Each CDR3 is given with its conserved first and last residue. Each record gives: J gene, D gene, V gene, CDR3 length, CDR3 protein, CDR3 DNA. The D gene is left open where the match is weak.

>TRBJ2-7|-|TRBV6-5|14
CAISPDSSPYEQYF
TGTGCCATTTCGCCGGACAGTTCCCCCTACGAGCAGTACTTC
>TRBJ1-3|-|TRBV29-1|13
CSVAILGGNTIYF
TGCAGCGTTGCCATCCTGGGGGGAAACACCATATATTTT
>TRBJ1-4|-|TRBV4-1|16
CASSQASPSRGEKLFF
TGCGCCAGCAGCCAAGCCTCCCCGTCCAGAGGTGAAAAACTGTTTTTT
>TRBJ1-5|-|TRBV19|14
CASSMDIRRQPQHF
TGTGCCAGTAGTATGGACATACGGCGTCAGCCCCAGCATTTT
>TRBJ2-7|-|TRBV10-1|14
CASSEWGRPYEQYF
TGCGCCAGCAGTGAGTGGGGCAGGCCCTACGAGCAGTACTTC
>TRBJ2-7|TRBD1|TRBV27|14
CASSLMGQAYEQYF
TGTGCCAGCAGTTTAATGGGACAGGCCTACGAGCAGTACTTC
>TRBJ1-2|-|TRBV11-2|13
CASSLDRTYGYTF
TGTGCCAGCAGCTTAGACAGAACTTATGGCTACACCTTC
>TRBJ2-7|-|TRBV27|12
CASSLKGNEQYF
TGTGCCAGCAGTTTAAAAGGTAACGAGCAGTACTTC
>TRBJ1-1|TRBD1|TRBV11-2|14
CASSRTGPVPEAFF
TGTGCCAGCAGCCGGACAGGGCCTGTTCCTGAAGCTTTCTTT
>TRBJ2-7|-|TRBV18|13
CASSLGTGKEQYF
TGTGCCAGCTCTTTAGGGACGGGCAAAGAGCAGTACTTC
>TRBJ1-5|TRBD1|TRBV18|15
CASSLGTASNQPQHF
TGTGCCAGCTCACTTGGGACAGCAAGCAATCAGCCCCAGCATTTT
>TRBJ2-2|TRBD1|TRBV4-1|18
CASSQDRIGTGNTGELFF
TGCGCCAGCAGCCAAGATCGTATCGGGACAGGGAACACCGGGGAGCTGTTTTTT
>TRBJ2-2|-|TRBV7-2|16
CASSPGQILNTGELFF
TGTGCCAGCAGCCCAGGACAGATTCTAAACACCGGGGAGCTGTTTTTT
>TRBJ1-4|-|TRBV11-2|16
CASSLMGGTSDEKLFF
TGTGCCAGCAGCTTAATGGGGGGGACAAGCGATGAAAAACTGTTTTTT
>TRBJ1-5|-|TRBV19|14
CAGSRDGSNQPQHF
TGTGCCGGCTCACGGGACGGATCCAATCAGCCCCAGCATTTT
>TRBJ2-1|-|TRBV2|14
CASMPGRGMHEQFF
TGTGCCAGCATGCCAGGGAGAGGGATGCATGAGCAGTTCTTC
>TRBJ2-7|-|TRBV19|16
CASSTTGTGGIDEQYF
TGTGCCAGTAGCACCACCGGAACTGGGGGAATTGACGAGCAGTACTTC
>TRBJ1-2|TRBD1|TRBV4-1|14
CASSTGQGAYGYTF
TGCGCCAGCAGCACGGGACAGGGGGCCTATGGCTACACCTTC
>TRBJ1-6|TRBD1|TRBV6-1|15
CASSKWTGWDSPLHF
TGTGCCAGCAGTAAGTGGACAGGCTGGGATTCACCCCTCCACTTT
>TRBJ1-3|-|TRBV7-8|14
CASSLAGPGNTIYF
TGTGCCAGCAGCTTAGCGGGACCTGGAAACACCATATATTTT
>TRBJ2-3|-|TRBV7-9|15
CASSSRGFDTDTQYF
TGTGCCAGCAGCTCCAGGGGCTTTGATACAGATACGCAGTATTTT
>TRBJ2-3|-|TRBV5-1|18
CASSPRVGVPGAPDTQYF
TGCGCCAGCAGCCCGAGGGTTGGAGTCCCCGGGGCCCCAGATACGCAGTATTTT
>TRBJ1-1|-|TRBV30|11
CAWSLVTEAFF
TGTGCCTGGAGTTTAGTCACTGAAGCTTTCTTT
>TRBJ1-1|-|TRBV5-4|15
CASKAGRDLNTEAFF
TGTGCCAGCAAGGCCGGGAGGGACTTGAACACTGAAGCTTTCTTT
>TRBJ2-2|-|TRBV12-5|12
CASGSDTGELFF
TGTGCTAGTGGTTCGGACACCGGGGAGCTGTTTTTT
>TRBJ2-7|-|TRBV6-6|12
CASRPTTGDSYF
TGTGCCAGCAGGCCGACTACGGGGGACTCGTACTTC
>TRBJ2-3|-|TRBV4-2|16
CASSQGTGTSTDTQYF
TGTGCCAGCAGCCAAGGCACAGGGACTAGCACAGATACGCAGTATTTT